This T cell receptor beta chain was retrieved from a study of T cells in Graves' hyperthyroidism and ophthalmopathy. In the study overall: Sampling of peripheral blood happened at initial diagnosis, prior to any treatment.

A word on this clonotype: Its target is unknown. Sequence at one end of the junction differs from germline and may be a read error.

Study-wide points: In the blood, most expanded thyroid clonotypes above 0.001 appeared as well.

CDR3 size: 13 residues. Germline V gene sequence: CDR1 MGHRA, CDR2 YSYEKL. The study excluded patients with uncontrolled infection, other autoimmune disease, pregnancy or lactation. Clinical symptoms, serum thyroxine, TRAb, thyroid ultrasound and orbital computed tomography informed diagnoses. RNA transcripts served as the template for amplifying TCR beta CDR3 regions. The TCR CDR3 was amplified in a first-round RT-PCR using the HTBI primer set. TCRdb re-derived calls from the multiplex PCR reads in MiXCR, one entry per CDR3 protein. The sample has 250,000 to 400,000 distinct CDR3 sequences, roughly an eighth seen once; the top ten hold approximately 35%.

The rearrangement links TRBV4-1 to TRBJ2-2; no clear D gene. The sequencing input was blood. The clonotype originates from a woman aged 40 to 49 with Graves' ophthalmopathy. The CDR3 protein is CASSQWNIGELFF. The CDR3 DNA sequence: TGCGCCAGCAGCCAGTGGAACATCGGGGAGCTGTTTTTT.